In this sample, the clone carrying this TCR beta chain turned up a few times. The data were produced by immunoSEQ multiplex PCR, yet TCRdb's version contains in-frame clones alone and is incomplete. This table has over 3,500 clones, about 82% appearing once. This entry comes from a study of T cell repertoires in ileal Crohn's disease. Across the whole study: All patients had surgery for stricturing (approximately 60%) or penetrating (39%) disease. Postoperative therapy was given to about half: about 11 thiopurines, 15 to 20 anti-TNF agents.

Adults with ileal or ileocolonic Crohn's disease and an indication for resection were eligible. The V and J ends lost 1 base and 1 base respectively, with 7 bases between them. This CDR3 contains 14 residues. The sample consisted of ileal tissue. This chain uses TRBV23-1 with TRBJ2-5; D perhaps matches TRBD1 (5 bases). TRBV23-1 is flagged as an ORF with uncertain function. This TCR was sampled from an adult with Crohn's disease. This chain's CDR3 is CASSQWQGQETQYF. The CDR3 DNA reads TGCGCCAGCAGTCAATGGCAGGGCCAAGAGACCCAGTACTTC.